Below are 18 T cell receptor beta chains sequenced from a single sample in a study of blood T cells in healthy people across ages. Primers used in a second PCR of about 7 to 11 cycles were a sample-barcoded 5' primer and a J-beta primer mix. TCRdb recomputed calls from the 5' RACE reads with MiXCR, one row per CDR3 protein. The sample holds approximately 1.5 million distinct CDR3 sequences, about 31% seen once. The specimen sequenced was blood. These receptors originate from a woman aged 25 to 45 in good health.

In its sample, this clonotype was seen once. This chain connects TRBV9 to TRBJ2-1; 8 bases agree with TRBD2. The V segment lost 4 bases and the J segment 5 bases; nucleotides outside the gene matches: 11. The CDR3 is 16 residues long. Germline CDR1 reads SGDLS; CDR2 reads YYNGEE. The CDR3 region is CASSTTSVWPNNEQFF. CDR3 DNA: TGTGCCAGCAGCACGACTAGCGTATGGCCCAACAATGAGCAGTTCTTC.

This chain connects TRBV20-1 to TRBJ2-1, with 7 bases fitting TRBD2. J gave up 4 bases and V 8 bases, and 5 bases lay outside the gene matches. The CDR3 runs to 12 residues. Per germline, CDR1 DFQATT and CDR2 SNEGSKA (reference sequence). CDR3 amino acids: CSPIAGYNEQFF. CDR3 DNA sequence: TGCAGTCCCATAGCGGGTTACAATGAGCAGTTCTTC.

A few counts support this clonotype. At one boundary the junction diverges from the germline segment, which might be a read error. V is TRBV27 and J is TRBJ1-5; 7 bases line up with TRBD1. Germline V CDR1 and CDR2: MNHEY, SMNVEV (reference sequence). The CDR3 has 15 amino acids. The DNA of the CDR3 is TGTGCCAGTAGTTTAAGGGGGCATAGCAATCAGCCCCAGCATTTT. Translated: CASSLRGHSNQPQHF.

The rearrangement joins TRBV7-9 to TRBJ2-5; no firm D call. V lost 3 bases and J 2 bases, leaving 10 bases between the germline ends. The CDR3 has 14 residues. Germline V lookup: CDR1 SEHNR, CDR2 FQNEAQ (reference sequence). CDR3 loop: CASSFLERQETQYF. CDR3 nucleotides: TGTGCCAGCAGCTTTTTGGAAAGACAAGAGACCCAGTACTTC.

For this clonotype: This sequence may be a read error, since a much larger clone differs from it by one base. CDR3 region: CASSQAGRVPGTSGGVPYEQYF. DNA of the CDR3: TGCGCCAGCAGCCAAGCTGGTAGGGTACCCGGGACTAGCGGGGGTGTACCTTACGAGCAGTACTTC. The chain combines TRBV4-1 with TRBJ2-7; TRBD2 aligns across 14 bases. The CDR3 is 22 amino acids. Losses at the gene ends were 1 base for V and 4 bases for J; bases not matched to a gene: 21. Germline CDR1 is MGHRA and CDR2 is YSYEKL.

This rearrangement joins TRBV28 to TRBJ1-1; D is undetermined. CDR3 size: 12 residues. V lost 7 bases and J lost 5, with 11 bases in between. Per the germline V gene, CDR1 is MDHEN and CDR2 is SYDVKM. The CDR3 sequence: CASTTVRTEAFF. In nucleotides, the CDR3 is TGTGCCAGCACCACCGTTCGAACTGAAGCTTTCTTT.

This clonotype has just a few counts. The genes are TRBV10-3 and TRBJ2-5, with 9 positions matching TRBD2. The ends lost 10 bases at V and 0 bases at J; junction bases unmatched: 9. The CDR3 contains 15 residues. In germline, CDR1 is ENHRY, CDR2 SYGVKD. The CDR3 DNA follows: TGTGCCACCTTCCAGGCGGGGGGGTACCAAGAGACCCAGTACTTC. This gives the protein CATFQAGGYQETQYF.

This clonotype was recorded many times. The V and J genes are TRBV4-1 and TRBJ1-4, with a possible D match to TRBD1 (6 bases). The CDR3 length is 16 residues. Deletions cut 0 bases from V and 6 bases from J, with 14 bases between. Germline values: CDR1 MGHRA, CDR2 YSYEKL. In DNA form, the CDR3 reads TGCGCCAGCAGCCAAGACCGGTCAGGGGAATATGAAAAACTGTTTTTT. Its translation: CASSQDRSGEYEKLFF.

In its sample, this clonotype was seen a few times. This chain uses TRBV27 with TRBJ2-3, with 11 nucleotides matching TRBD2. Germline trimming cut 6 bases from V and 1 base from J; bases unmatched to any gene: 6. From germline, CDR1 is MNHEY and CDR2 SMNVEV (reference sequence). The CDR3 extends over 16 amino acids. CDR3 amino acids: CASRGLAVERTDTQYF. In DNA form, the CDR3 reads TGTGCCAGCAGGGGACTAGCGGTCGAGCGCACAGATACGCAGTATTTT.

This clonotype was observed a handful of times. The chain links TRBV27 to TRBJ2-1; no firm D call. V lost 5 bases and J lost 0, with 17 bases in between. The CDR3 spans 17 residues. Germline V gene sequence: CDR1 MNHEY, CDR2 SMNVEV (reference sequence). CDR3 nucleotide sequence: TGTGCCAGCAGTACCGGCCCCGTCGGCGGCTCCTACAATGAGCAGTTCTTC. Its translation: CASSTGPVGGSYNEQFF.

Of note for this clonotype: This may come from a read error, since a much larger clone is one base off. Here the CDR3 omits its conserved ending phenylalanine or tryptophan, so a read error is the likely source. The chain employs TRBV7-2 and TRBJ2-5, with D uncertain. Germline V lookup: CDR1 SGHTA, CDR2 FQGNSA. V lost 5 bases and J 0 bases, leaving 7 bases between the germline ends. The CDR3 has 13 amino acids. This CDR3 is CASSPDHQETQYC. CDR3 DNA sequence: TGTGCCAGCAGCCCCGACCACCAAGAGACCCAGTACTGC.

This clonotype has only a few counts. This chain connects TRBV6-1 to TRBJ1-6; TRBD1 is a possible D gene (5 bases). Germline CDR1 reads MNHNS; CDR2 reads SASEGT. V gave up 0 bases and J gave up 8 bases, with 14 bases separating them. The CDR3 consists of 16 residues. CDR3 protein: CASSEARGGRDSPLHF. The CDR3 nucleotides read TGTGCCAGCAGTGAAGCTCGGGGGGGACGGGATTCACCCCTCCACTTT.

The chain links TRBV27 to TRBJ1-1, with 7 nucleotides matching TRBD1. There are 16 residues in the CDR3. V gave up 9 bases and J gave up 3 bases; unmatched junction bases: 16. Germline V gives CDR1 MNHEY, CDR2 SMNVEV (reference sequence). CDR3 sequence reads: CASYRDRSVVYTEAFF. The CDR3 DNA sequence: TGTGCCAGTTATAGGGACAGAAGCGTAGTGTACACTGAAGCTTTCTTT.

This clonotype was seen repeatedly, ten times or more. The V call is TRBV29-1, the J call TRBJ2-5, with D unresolved. The V and J ends lost 3 bases and 5 bases respectively, with 13 bases between them. The germline V gene encodes CDR1 SQVTM and CDR2 ANQGSEA. The CDR3 consists of 13 residues. CDR3 in amino acids: CSVDDRARETQYF. The DNA of the CDR3 is TGCAGCGTTGATGACCGCGCTAGGGAGACCCAGTACTTC. Full variable domain (rest looked up from reference TRBV29-1 and TRBJ2-5): SAVISQKPSRDICQRGTSLTIQCQVDSQVTMMFWYRQQPGQSLTLIATANQGSEATYESGFVIDKFPISRPNLTFSTLTVSNMSPEDSSIYLCSVDDRARETQYFGPGTRLLVL.

This clonotype was counted a few times. The chain links TRBV7-2 to TRBJ2-4; 7 nucleotides align to TRBD2. The CDR3 is 15 amino acids. The germline V gene encodes CDR1 SGHTA and CDR2 FQGNSA. V lost 3 bases and J lost 13; bases outside the gene matches: 15. The CDR3 is CASSFRGRAVAEQYF. CDR3 coding DNA: TGTGCCAGCAGCTTCCGGGGGAGGGCCGTGGCTGAGCAGTACTTC.

There are a few counts of this clonotype. J is TRBJ2-1 and V is TRBV24-1; no reliable D call. V lost 1 base, J lost 12 bases, and 15 bases lay in between. The CDR3 loop spans 14 amino acids. Germline V lookup: CDR1 KGHDR, CDR2 SFDVKD. CDR3 amino acids: CATSDFNKVRRQFF. As DNA, the CDR3 is TGTGCCACCAGTGATTTCAATAAGGTCCGTCGGCAGTTCTTC.

The V and J genes are TRBV6-1 and TRBJ2-7, with 12 bases matching TRBD2. V was clipped by 6 bases and J by 0 bases; unmatched bases: 12. Per germline, CDR1 MNHNS and CDR2 SASEGT. This CDR3 is built from 18 residues. CDR3 bases: TGTGCCAGCAGCCCCGGACTAGCGGGATACCATATCTCCTACGAGCAGTACTTC. Its translation: CASSPGLAGYHISYEQYF.

This clonotype was seen only a few times. The CDR3 nucleotides read TGTGCCAGCAGCCAAGAATGGGGGGGTTTGTATGAGCAGTTCTTC. Translation gives CASSQEWGGLYEQFF. V is TRBV3-1 and J is TRBJ2-1; 7 positions match TRBD2. CDR3 length: 15 amino acids. Germline loops: CDR1 LGHDT, CDR2 YNNKEL (reference sequence). Unmatched junction bases numbered 7, after V lost 0 bases and J lost 8 bases.